The 17 T cell receptor beta chains below were found in one sample sequenced in a study of CD8+ T cells in alopecia areata. Treatment meaning: oral pan-JAK inhibitor, 5-10 mg twice daily. Isolated RNA was reverse transcribed into cDNA used as the sequencing template. This table comes from immunoSEQ multiplex PCR, and its TCRdb copy is limited to in-frame clones, with some not included. The sample has some 130,000 clones; roughly 50% are singletons. Sequenced here: CD8+ T cells sorted from blood, sampled at week 4, from a patient treated with tofacitinib. These TCRs come from a human donor with alopecia areata.

The gene calls are TRBV6-1 and TRBJ1-1; D perhaps matches TRBD1 (5 bases). Germline CDR1 MNHNS, CDR2 SASEGT. Trimming took 6 bases from V and 1 from J, leaving 6 bases between them. The CDR3 contains 12 residues. The CDR3: CASRGTNTEAFF. The CDR3 DNA is TGTGCCAGCAGGGGGACGAACACTGAAGCTTTCTTT.

In nucleotides, the CDR3 is TGTGCCTGGGGGACGGATTACGAAGCTTTCTTT. Its protein is CAWGTDYEAFF. The chain recombines TRBV30 with TRBJ1-1, with D tentatively TRBD1 (5 bases). The CDR3 is made up of 11 amino acids. Trimming removed 5 bases from V and 8 bases from J, with 12 bases in between. The germline V gene has CDR1 GTSNPN and CDR2 SVGIG (reference sequence).

J is TRBJ2-2 and V is TRBV25-1; D remains unclear. The V gene lost 6 bases and the J gene lost 4 bases, with 12 bases spanning the gap. The CDR3 totals 14 residues. CDR1 MGHDK and CDR2 SYGVNS come from the germline V gene. CDR3 region: CASRAGVSTGELFF. In nucleotides, the CDR3 is TGTGCCAGCAGGGCAGGAGTCAGCACCGGGGAGCTGTTTTTT.

This clone was seen ten or more times. The chain has TRBV5-4 and TRBJ2-5; TRBD1 might be the D (8 bases). This CDR3 comprises 14 residues. Trimming removed 5 bases from V and 4 bases from J, with 15 bases in between. The germline V gene encodes CDR1 SGHNT and CDR2 YYREEE (reference sequence). The DNA for the CDR3 is TGTGCCAGCAGTCAGGGGGCGGGGGCAGAGACCCAGTACTTC. Translated, it gives CASSQGAGAETQYF.

The chain employs TRBV6-5 and TRBJ2-3, with D possibly called TRBD1 or TRBD2 (6 bases each). CDR1 is MNHEY, CDR2 SVGAGI, per germline. Trimming pared 2 bases from V and 8 bases from J, leaving 20 bases between. The CDR3 is 16 amino acids. The CDR3 is CASSYPVGGPLSTQYF. DNA for the CDR3: TGTGCCAGCAGTTACCCCGTAGGGGGGCCGTTAAGTACGCAGTATTTT.

This clone has a handful of counts. This sequence joins TRBV23-1 and TRBJ1-2, with a weak D call TRBD1 (5 bases). TRBV23-1 is known as an ORF, though its function is uncertain. Trimming stripped 2 bases from V and 3 bases from J, with 10 bases between. This CDR3 has 14 residues. Written as DNA, the CDR3 is TGCGCCAGCAGTCAACCCAGAGGGGACTATGGCTACACCTTC. Its translation is CASSQPRGDYGYTF.

This clone appeared a few times. J is TRBJ2-1 and V is TRBV29-1; D is possibly TRBD2 (6 bases). This CDR3 contains 11 residues. The germline V gene encodes CDR1 SQVTM and CDR2 ANQGSEA. Trimming took off 7 bases at V and 8 bases at J, with 12 bases between the two ends. The CDR3 nucleotides are TGCAGCGGCGGAAGGGAGGATGAGCAGTTCTTC. Translation gives CSGGREDEQFF.

V usage is TRBV29-1 and J usage is TRBJ1-1; D not certain. The CDR3 runs to 12 residues. V lost 7 bases, J lost 1 base, and 10 bases lay in between. Germline V gives CDR1 SQVTM, CDR2 ANQGSEA. The CDR3 DNA follows: TGCAGCGGTACAGACTGGAACACTGAAGCTTTCTTT. Encoded protein: CSGTDWNTEAFF.

This clone turned up a few times. The chain couples TRBV6-5 to TRBJ2-2; D not resolved. Trimming removed 5 bases from V and 7 bases from J, with 17 bases in between. CDR1 and CDR2 (germline): MNHEY, SVGAGI. The CDR3 is made up of 15 amino acids. CDR3 in amino acids: CASSPWPRSVGELFF. The CDR3 region has the DNA TGTGCCAGCAGTCCTTGGCCTCGAAGTGTCGGGGAGCTGTTTTTT.

The V call is TRBV25-1, the J call TRBJ2-2, with a tentative D call TRBD1 (6 bases). The CDR3 contains 15 residues. Per the germline V gene, CDR1 is MGHDK and CDR2 is SYGVNS. V was clipped by 8 bases and J by 6 bases, with 19 bases between them. CDR3 amino acids: CASAKDRSRSGELFF. As DNA, the CDR3 is TGTGCCAGCGCAAAGGACAGATCAAGATCCGGGGAGCTGTTTTTT.

The chain recombines TRBV6-4 with TRBJ2-7; TRBD1 matches at 8 bases. Unmatched junction bases numbered 2, after V lost 7 bases and J lost 6 bases. Germline CDR1 is MRHNA and CDR2 is SNTAGT. The CDR3 runs to 11 residues. The CDR3 loop is CASKTGGEQYF. In DNA form, the CDR3 reads TGTGCCAGCAAAACAGGGGGCGAGCAGTACTTC.

The V and J genes are TRBV6-5 and TRBJ2-2, with no clear D. Germline V CDR1 and CDR2: MNHEY, SVGAGI. The CDR3 contains 11 residues. V shed 8 bases and J shed 2 bases, with 3 bases lying between them. Here the CDR3 reads CASGNTGELFF. The CDR3 DNA reads TGTGCCAGCGGAAACACCGGGGAGCTGTTTTTT.

This clone appeared a few times. The chain joins TRBV4-1 to TRBJ1-1; perhaps TRBD1 as D (6 bases). Trimming took 5 bases from V and 4 from J, leaving 14 bases between them. The CDR3 consists of 14 residues. Per germline, CDR1 MGHRA and CDR2 YSYEKL. CDR3 DNA sequence: TGCGCCAGCAGCTTCCGGACAGAGGGCACTGAAGCTTTCTTT. It yields the protein CASSFRTEGTEAFF.

The chain employs TRBV30 and TRBJ1-3, with 7 bases lining up with TRBD1. The trim removed 5 bases at V and 4 bases at J, leaving 20 bases unmatched. Germline CDR1 is GTSNPN and CDR2 is SVGIG (reference sequence). This CDR3 region has 18 residues. CDR3 region: CAWGLKTGQTFGGNTIYF. CDR3 DNA sequence: TGTGCCTGGGGACTAAAGACAGGGCAAACCTTTGGCGGAAACACCATATATTTT.

This rearrangement joins TRBV25-1 to TRBJ2-4; maybe TRBD2 (6 bases). The germline CDR1 and CDR2 sequences are MGHDK and SYGVNS. The CDR3 runs 14 residues. Trimming left V 6 bases short and J 6 bases short, with 15 bases between. The CDR3: CASSEPGVGNIQYF. Here the CDR3 DNA reads TGTGCCAGCAGCGAACCGGGGGTCGGAAACATTCAGTACTTC.

This chain joins TRBV13 and TRBJ2-1; no clear D. The CDR3 covers 12 residues. Germline CDR1 PRHDT, CDR2 FYEKMQ (reference sequence). V dropped 5 bases and J dropped 9 bases, with 11 bases sitting between them. The CDR3 protein is CASSLTPSEQFF. The CDR3 DNA reads TGTGCCAGCAGCCTCACGCCTAGTGAGCAGTTCTTC.

The gene calls are TRBV27 and TRBJ1-1, with TRBD1 as a possible D gene (6 bases). The CDR3 totals 13 residues. In germline, CDR1 is MNHEY, CDR2 SMNVEV (reference sequence). The V end was cut by 10 bases, the J end by 1 base, with 13 bases between. CDR3: CATKGGWNTEAFF. The DNA for the CDR3 is TGTGCCACGAAGGGGGGCTGGAACACTGAAGCTTTCTTT.